This passage covers 18 T cell receptor beta chains from one sample sequenced in a study of blood T cell repertoires in COVID-19. Libraries were prepared by immunoSEQ multiplex PCR; TCRdb keeps only in-frame clonotypes and omits some of them. Of some 80,000 clones listed, about 93% are singletons. The sample was peripheral blood. The origin of the receptors is a woman of 80 years or more with acute or convalescent COVID-19.

The V gene is TRBV27, the J gene TRBJ2-1; the D gene is possibly TRBD1 (6 bases). The germline CDR1 and CDR2 sequences are MNHEY and SMNVEV (reference sequence). The CDR3 consists of 13 residues. The V gene lost 0 bases and the J gene lost 9 bases, with 9 bases spanning the gap. The CDR3 DNA sequence: TGTGCCAGCAGTTTATCAGGGGGTGGTGAGCAGTTCTTC. Its protein product is CASSLSGGGEQFF.

This chain links TRBV2 with TRBJ1-6; D call uncertain. Germline CDR1 SNHLY, CDR2 FYNNEI. V lost 7 bases to trimming and J lost 0 bases, with 4 bases between them. CDR3 length: 13 residues. CDR3 coding DNA: TGTGCCAGCACCCTCTCCTATAATTCACCCCTCCACTTT. Translating gives CASTLSYNSPLHF. Full variable domain (remainder filled in from reference TRBV2 and TRBJ1-6): EPEVTQTPSHQVTQMGQEVILRCVPISNHLYFYWYRQILGQKVEFLVSFYNNEISEKSEIFDDQFSVERPDGSNFTLKIRSTKLEDSAMYFCASTLSYNSPLHFGNGTRLTVT.

A single count supports this clone. V and J are TRBV5-1 and TRBJ2-5; 7 nucleotides match TRBD1. The V segment lost 4 bases and the J segment 3 bases; nucleotides outside the gene matches: 3. The CDR3 is made up of 13 amino acids. The germline V gene has CDR1 SGHRS and CDR2 YFSETQ. DNA for the CDR3: TGCGCCAGCAGCCTAACAGGGGAAGAGACCCAGTACTTC. Its translation is CASSLTGEETQYF.

This chain joins TRBV9 and TRBJ2-7; 9 nucleotides align to TRBD1. Germline V CDR1 and CDR2: SGDLS, YYNGEE. CDR3 length: 16 residues. V was clipped by 4 bases and J by 0 bases; unmatched bases: 8. CDR3 DNA: TGTGCCAGCAGCTCCGGGACAGGGATGAGCTCCTACGAGCAGTACTTC. Protein sequence: CASSSGTGMSSYEQYF.

The V gene is TRBV28, the J gene TRBJ2-1; 7 positions agree with TRBD2. The CDR3 runs 16 residues. Germline values: CDR1 MDHEN, CDR2 SYDVKM. The V segment lost 8 bases and the J segment 2 bases; nucleotides outside the gene matches: 12. CDR3 amino acids: CASHSGGSRTYNEQFF. DNA of the CDR3: TGTGCCAGCCACTCGGGGGGTAGCAGGACCTACAATGAGCAGTTCTTC. Based on the CDR3 plus reference TRBV28 and TRBJ2-1, the full variable domain is DVKVTQSSRYLVKRTGEKVFLECVQDMDHENMFWYRQDPGLGLRLIYFSYDVKMKEKGDIPEGYSVSREKKERFSLILESASTNQTSMYLCASHSGGSRTYNEQFFGPGTRLTVL.

Note on this clone: This same CDR3 is encoded by further DNA sequences in the sample. The chain links TRBV5-1 to TRBJ1-2, with a weak D call TRBD1 (6 bases). Trimming pared 3 bases from V and 2 bases from J, leaving 8 bases between. The CDR3 is 13 amino acids. Germline loops: CDR1 SGHRS, CDR2 YFSETQ. CDR3: CASSSGQNYGYTF. The CDR3 DNA reads TGCGCCAGCAGCTCTGGACAGAACTATGGCTACACCTTC. The full variable domain, its missing parts supplied by reference TRBV5-1 and TRBJ1-2, is KAGVTQTPRYLIKTRGQQVTLSCSPISGHRSVSWYQQTPGQGLQFLFEYFSETQRNKGNFPGRFSGRQFSNSRSEMNVSTLELGDSALYLCASSSGQNYGYTFGSGTRLTVV.

The V and J genes are TRBV7-8 and TRBJ2-7; D not resolved. The CDR3 loop spans 12 amino acids. The V end lost 0 bases, the J end lost 2 bases, and 2 bases lay between the germline ends. The germline V gene has CDR1 SGHVS and CDR2 FQNEAQ. This CDR3 is CASSLATYEQYF. CDR3 in DNA: TGTGCCAGCAGCTTAGCCACCTACGAGCAGTACTTC.

The chain uses TRBV5-1 and TRBJ2-2; 10 bases agree with TRBD2. The germline V gene encodes CDR1 SGHRS and CDR2 YFSETQ. The CDR3 has 14 amino acids. After removal of 8 bases from V and 7 bases from J, the junction contained 8 bases not matched to a gene. The CDR3 reads CASSSGSWNGELFF. CDR3 nucleotides: TGCGCCAGTTCTAGCGGGAGTTGGAACGGGGAGCTGTTTTTT.

V is TRBV15 and J is TRBJ2-5; D may be TRBD2 (7 bases). V lost 3 bases, J lost 4 bases, and 18 bases lay in between. The CDR3 spans 16 residues. Looked up from germline, CDR1 is LNHNV and CDR2 is YYDKDF (reference sequence). The DNA of the CDR3 is TGTGCCACCAGCAGGGGCGGCGGGGGCCTCGCAGAGACCCAGTACTTC. This sequence encodes CATSRGGGGLAETQYF.

The chain is built from TRBV27 and TRBJ1-2, with D perhaps matching TRBD1 (5 bases). The germline V gene encodes CDR1 MNHEY and CDR2 SMNVEV (reference sequence). This CDR3 comprises 12 residues. With 6 bases removed from V and 5 bases from J, the gap between germline ends came to 10 bases. In nucleotides, the CDR3 is TGTGCCAGCAGAGGGGCGGCTTATGGCTACACCTTC. This encodes CASRGAAYGYTF.

The chain links TRBV27 to TRBJ2-3; D gene unclear. This CDR3 spans 15 amino acids. Germline V gene lookup returns CDR1 MNHEY and CDR2 SMNVEV (reference sequence). The ends were cut back, 3 bases at V and 6 bases at J, with 16 bases in the middle. The CDR3 reads CASSFERWFVDTQYF. CDR3 nucleotide sequence: TGTGCCAGCAGTTTCGAGAGGTGGTTCGTGGATACGCAGTATTTT.

This sequence joins TRBV6-1 and TRBJ2-2; maybe TRBD2 (5 bases). Germline V gene lookup returns CDR1 MNHNS and CDR2 SASEGT. The CDR3 totals 17 residues. Trimming removed 1 base from V and 7 bases from J, with 19 bases in between. This chain's CDR3 is CASSEGGLGTQGGELFF. In nucleotides, the CDR3 is TGTGCCAGCAGTGAAGGCGGACTGGGAACGCAAGGCGGGGAGCTGTTTTTT.

The V gene is TRBV15, the J gene TRBJ2-2; the D is unclear. V was clipped by 1 base and J by 3 bases, with 12 bases between them. The CDR3 is made up of 16 amino acids. CDR1 is LNHNV and CDR2 is YYDKDF in the germline V gene (reference sequence). The CDR3 region is CATSRGATRDTGELFF. DNA for the CDR3: TGTGCCACCAGCAGAGGGGCTACCAGAGACACCGGGGAGCTGTTTTTT.

The J gene is TRBJ2-1, the V gene TRBV7-2; D unresolved. Germline V CDR1 and CDR2: SGHTA, FQGNSA. The V end was cut by 2 bases, the J end by 10 bases, with 18 bases between. The length of the CDR3 is 15 residues. The CDR3 region is CASSLLLVSSMEQFF. The CDR3, as DNA: TGTGCCAGCAGCTTATTGCTAGTTTCGTCAATGGAGCAGTTCTTC.

The rearrangement joins TRBV9 to TRBJ1-4, with 7 positions matching TRBD1. Germline assignment: CDR1 SGDLS and CDR2 YYNGEE. The CDR3 has 15 amino acids. Trimming at V came to 4 bases and at J to 3 bases, leaving 6 bases not matched to a gene. The CDR3 loop reads CASSIRGGPNEKLFF. CDR3 bases: TGTGCCAGCAGCATTAGAGGGGGCCCTAATGAAAAACTGTTTTTT. Complete variable domain (other parts from reference TRBV9 and TRBJ1-4): DSGVTQTPKHLITATGQRVTLRCSPRSGDLSVYWYQQSLDQGLQFLIQYYNGEERAKGNILERFSAQQFPDLHSELNLSSLELGDSALYFCASSIRGGPNEKLFFGSGTQLSVL.

The chain carries TRBV5-5 and TRBJ2-5, with TRBD1 matching 9 bases. Unmatched junction bases numbered 12, after V lost 4 bases and J lost 5 bases. Germline V gene data show CDR1 as SGHKS and CDR2 as YYEKEE (reference sequence). CDR3 length: 16 amino acids. The CDR3 loop is CASSLETTGGVETQYF. For the CDR3, the DNA is TGTGCCAGCAGCCTTGAGACTACAGGGGGCGTGGAGACCCAGTACTTC.

J is TRBJ1-4 and V is TRBV7-9; TRBD1 matches 9 bases. Germline assignment: CDR1 SEHNR and CDR2 FQNEAQ (reference sequence). This CDR3 spans 15 amino acids. Losses at the gene ends were 1 base for V and 10 bases for J; bases not matched to a gene: 7. CDR3 in amino acids: CASSLGTGDRAKLFF. CDR3 nucleotide sequence: TGTGCCAGCAGCTTAGGGACAGGGGACCGGGCAAAACTGTTTTTT.

This clone has a single count. The rearrangement joins TRBV11-2 to TRBJ2-3; D perhaps matches TRBD2 (5 bases). This CDR3 has 14 residues. The V gene's germline CDR1 is SGHAT and CDR2 FQNNGV. Trimming took 5 bases from V and 10 from J, leaving 19 bases between them. The CDR3 protein is CASSRTRLGGSQYF. The CDR3 region has the DNA TGTGCCAGCAGCCGAACTCGACTCGGCGGGTCGCAGTATTTT. Using reference TRBV11-2 and TRBJ2-3 for the parts outside the CDR3, the full variable domain is EAGVAQSPRYKIIEKRQSVAFWCNPISGHATLYWYQQILGQGPKLLIQFQNNGVVDDSQLPKDRFSAERLKGVDSTLKIQPAKLEDSAVYLCASSRTRLGGSQYFGPGTRLTVL.